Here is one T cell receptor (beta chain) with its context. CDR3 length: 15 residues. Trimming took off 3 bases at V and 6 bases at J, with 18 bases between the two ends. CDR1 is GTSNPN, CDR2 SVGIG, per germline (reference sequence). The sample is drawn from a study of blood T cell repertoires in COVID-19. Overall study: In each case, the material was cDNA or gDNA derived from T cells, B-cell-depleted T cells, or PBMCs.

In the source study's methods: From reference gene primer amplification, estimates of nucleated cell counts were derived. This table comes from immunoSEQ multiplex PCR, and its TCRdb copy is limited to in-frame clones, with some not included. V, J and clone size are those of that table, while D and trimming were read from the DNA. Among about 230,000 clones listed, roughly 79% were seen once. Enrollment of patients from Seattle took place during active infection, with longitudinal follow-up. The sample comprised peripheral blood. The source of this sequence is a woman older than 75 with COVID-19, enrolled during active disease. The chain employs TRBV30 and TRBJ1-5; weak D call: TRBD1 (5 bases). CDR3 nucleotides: TGTGCCTGGAGGGGGAAGGGGAGGTCAGGTCAGCCCCAGCATTTT. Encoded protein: CAWRGKGRSGQPQHF.